These T cell receptor beta chains were read from a single sample in a study of blood T cell repertoires in COVID-19. Data came from immunoSEQ multiplex PCR; TCRdb stores just in-frame clones and leaves some out. The profile shows about 420,000 clones, over 85% of them singletons. The sample comprised peripheral blood. Receptor source: a young man with COVID-19, enrolled during active disease. Each CDR3 is given with its conserved first and last residue. Each record gives: clone size, J gene, V gene, D gene, CDR3 DNA, CDR3 protein. A D gene is named only where the DNA matches it firmly. A row's size may be missing; if present it is once, few, many or a size class.

-,TRBJ2-5,TRBV7-8,TRBD2,TGTGCCAGCAGCTTAGGAGGACTAGCGGGACGAGCGACCCAGTACTTC,CASSLGGLAGRATQYF
-,TRBJ1-6,TRBV12-3/TRBV12-4,-,TGTGCCAGCAGGCCGGGACACAATTCACCCCTCCACTTT,CASRPGHNSPLHF
-,TRBJ1-6,TRBV27,-,TGTGCCAGCAGTTTCGGTCAGGGTATGACCCTCCACTTT,CASSFGQGMTLHF
-,TRBJ2-1,TRBV10-3,-,TGTGCCATCAGTGCGATCGCGGGGAGCTACAATGAGCAGTTCTTC,CAISAIAGSYNEQFF
-,TRBJ1-5,TRBV19,TRBD1,TGTGCCAGTAGCCTTCTGGACAGGGCAGGGCGTCAGCCCCAGCATTTT,CASSLLDRAGRQPQHF
-,TRBJ1-1,TRBV7-9,TRBD1,TGTGCCAGCAGCTCGGGACAGGGGGCGACGAACACTGAAGCTTTCTTT,CASSSGQGATNTEAFF
-,TRBJ2-7,TRBV30,-,TGTGCCTGGAGTGTTAACTTATTCTACGAGCAGTACTTC,CAWSVNLFYEQYF
-,TRBJ2-4,TRBV6-5,-,TGTGCCAGCAGTTCGGCCAGGGGATCGAACATTCAGTACTTC,CASSSARGSNIQYF
-,TRBJ2-7,TRBV27,TRBD2,TGTGCCAGCAGCCCCCTAGCGGGGGGCCTCGCGGACGAGCAGTACTTC,CASSPLAGGLADEQYF
-,TRBJ2-1,TRBV24-1,-,TGTGCCACCAGTGATCCCCAAGACAGGACTAATGAGCAGTTCTTC,CATSDPQDRTNEQFF
-,TRBJ1-2,TRBV7-9,-,TGTGCCAGCAGCTCACATTATTCGGGATCACAGTATGGCTACACCTTC,CASSSHYSGSQYGYTF
-,TRBJ1-4,TRBV6-5,-,TGTGCCAGCAGACGGGGAAATGAAAAACTGTTTTTT,CASRRGNEKLFF
-,TRBJ1-2,TRBV6-6,TRBD1,TGTGCCAGCAGTTCCCCCCAGAGACAGGGGTCCTATGGCTACACCTTC,CASSSPQRQGSYGYTF
-,TRBJ2-2,TRBV6-5,TRBD2,TGTGCCAGCAGGATTTCTAGCGGGAGTACCGGGGAGCTGTTTTTT,CASRISSGSTGELFF
-,TRBJ1-4,TRBV14,-,TGTGCCAGAAAAGGGCGGGGGGGCGATGAAAAACTGTTTTTT,CARKGRGGDEKLFF
-,TRBJ1-5,TRBV18,-,TGTGCCAGCTCATCTGTGGGAGACAATCAGCCCCAGCATTTT,CASSSVGDNQPQHF
-,TRBJ1-3,TRBV5-1,TRBD1,TGCGCCAGCAGCTTGGGGGACAGGGGGCACACCATATATTTT,CASSLGDRGHTIYF
-,TRBJ1-2,TRBV4-2,-,TGTGCCAGCAGCCAAGACGGGCAGGCGCCCTGGAGGTATGGCTACACCTTC,CASSQDGQAPWRYGYTF
-,TRBJ2-2,TRBV5-1,-,TGCGCCAGCAGCTTAACGACTAGTCTGGGCGGGGAGCTGTTTTTT,CASSLTTSLGGELFF
-,TRBJ2-7,TRBV27,TRBD2,TGTGCCAGCATGGGCGGGGGAGCGGGCGAGCAGTACTTC,CASMGGGAGEQYF
-,TRBJ2-1,TRBV7-9,-,TGTGCCAGCGCGCTGGTAAGGGAGAGGGAGTTCTTC,CASALVREREFF
-,TRBJ1-6,TRBV3-1/TRBV3-2,TRBD1,TGTGCCAGCAGCGCGACCGGGACAGGGGGCAAGCCCCTCCACTTT,CASSATGTGGKPLHF
-,TRBJ2-3,TRBV3-1/TRBV3-2,TRBD2,TGTGCCAGCACCAAGAGCTACGAGGGGGGACTAGCGGGGAGACCTAGCACAGATACGCAGTATTTT,CASTKSYEGGLAGRPSTDTQYF
-,TRBJ2-5,TRBV6-5,-,TGTGCCAGCAGTTACTCTACAGGGTTACAAGAGACCCAGTACTTC,CASSYSTGLQETQYF
-,TRBJ2-4,TRBV15,TRBD2,TGTGCCACCAGCAGAGATCGGAGCGGGGGGGCCGTAGTGAACATTCAGTACTTC,CATSRDRSGGAVVNIQYF
-,TRBJ1-4,TRBV18,-,TGTGCCAGCTCGCCCGGACATGGGGAAAAACTGTTTTTT,CASSPGHGEKLFF
-,TRBJ2-5,TRBV5-1,TRBD2,TGCGCCAGCAGCCTTGGACTAGCGGGGGGCCCCAAGACCCAGTACTTC,CASSLGLAGGPKTQYF
-,TRBJ1-2,TRBV3-1/TRBV3-2,-,TGTGCCAGCAGCACCACGAGCGGGGGTGGCTACACCTTC,CASSTTSGGGYTF
-,TRBJ1-5,TRBV6-1,TRBD1,TGTGCCAGCAGTGAGACAGGGGTCGTCAATCAGCCCCAGCATTTT,CASSETGVVNQPQHF
-,TRBJ2-5,TRBV5-1,-,TGCGCCAGCAGCTTGGGGGGCGCTAGGCAGGGAGAGACCCAGTACTTC,CASSLGGARQGETQYF
-,TRBJ2-7,TRBV27,TRBD1,TGTGCCAGCAGTTTAAAAACAGGGGGCATTTACGAGCAGTACTTC,CASSLKTGGIYEQYF
-,TRBJ2-7,TRBV27,-,TGTGCCAGCAGCCGTATTCGGGGCGAGCAGTACTTC,CASSRIRGEQYF
-,TRBJ2-5,TRBV6-5,TRBD2,TGTGCCAGCAGTTACGGAGCGGGAGCGGGACAAGAGACCCAGTACTTC,CASSYGAGAGQETQYF
-,TRBJ2-5,TRBV29-1,TRBD2,TGCAGCGCCGTTCCCCTACTAGCGGGGAAGAAGACCCAGTACTTC,CSAVPLLAGKKTQYF
-,TRBJ1-4,TRBV11-1,TRBD1,TGTGCCAGCAGCCGCAGACAGGGCACAACTAATGAAAAACTGTTTTTT,CASSRRQGTTNEKLFF
-,TRBJ2-7,TRBV27,TRBD2,TGTGCCAGCAGTCTAGCGGGATCTTACGAGCAGTACTTC,CASSLAGSYEQYF
-,TRBJ2-1,TRBV27,TRBD2,TGTGCCAGCAGATGGGGACTAGCGGGGGAGCAGTTCTTC,CASRWGLAGEQFF
-,TRBJ2-2,TRBV18,-,TGTGCCAGCTCACCATTAACGAACACCGGGGAGCTGTTTTTT,CASSPLTNTGELFF
-,TRBJ2-7,TRBV9,-,TGTGCCAGCAGCCCGAGCGGGCAGGCCTACGAGCAGTACTTC,CASSPSGQAYEQYF
-,TRBJ2-1,TRBV6-6,-,TGTGCCAGCAGGTTTGGGGCTAGTTCAGCTGAGCAGTTCTTC,CASRFGASSAEQFF
few,TRBJ1-4,TRBV7-9,-,TGTGCCAGCAGAAGAGGAGGGGTTAATGAAAAACTGTTTTTT,CASRRGGVNEKLFF
-,TRBJ2-1,TRBV3-1/TRBV3-2,-,TGTGCCAGCAGCCAAGATTTCGGGTCCTACAATGAGCAGTTCTTC,CASSQDFGSYNEQFF
-,TRBJ2-7,TRBV9,-,TGTGCCAGCAGCGTAGGTCAGGGGATCTACGAGCAGTACTTC,CASSVGQGIYEQYF
-,TRBJ1-2,TRBV21-1,-,TGTGCCAGCAGCCCCCCCCGGGGTAACTATGGCTACACCTTC,CASSPPRGNYGYTF
-,TRBJ2-3,TRBV2,TRBD1,TGTGCCAGCAGCGAGTCGAGGGGGACAGGCCTCTCTACGCAGTATTTT,CASSESRGTGLSTQYF
-,TRBJ2-3,TRBV5-1,-,TGCGCCAGCAGCTTGGGTGGCGGGTCTAGCACAGATACGCAGTATTTT,CASSLGGGSSTDTQYF
-,TRBJ2-1,TRBV5-8,-,TGTGCCAGCAGCTTGAACAGCCACCTAGGGGATGAGCAGTTCTTC,CASSLNSHLGDEQFF
-,TRBJ1-4,TRBV25-1,-,TGTGCCAGCAGGACAGGAAATAATGAAAAACTGTTTTTT,CASRTGNNEKLFF
-,TRBJ2-3,TRBV4-1,TRBD1,TGCGCCAGCAGCCAAGTGGCAGGGGGCGCGGCAGATACGCAGTATTTT,CASSQVAGGAADTQYF
-,TRBJ2-1,TRBV5-8,-,TGTGCCAGCAGCTTGGCCGTATCCGGGGACAACAATGAGCAGTTCTTC,CASSLAVSGDNNEQFF
-,TRBJ2-2,TRBV28,-,TGTGCCAGCAGTTTCCGGGGTGTATTAACCGGGGAGCTGTTTTTT,CASSFRGVLTGELFF
-,TRBJ1-3,TRBV6-5,-,TGTGCCAGCAGTTACTCGGGCAGGGGTTCTGGAAACACCATATATTTT,CASSYSGRGSGNTIYF
-,TRBJ1-6,TRBV2,-,TGTGCCAGCAGTGCGGCCCGGACAGATAATTCACCCCTCCACTTT,CASSAARTDNSPLHF
-,TRBJ1-4,TRBV28,TRBD1,TGTGCCAGCAGTAACTGGGACAGTAGTTATGAAAAACTGTTTTTT,CASSNWDSSYEKLFF
-,TRBJ1-1,TRBV6-6,TRBD1,TGTGCCAGCAGTTCCCCGGGACAGGGGACCACTGAAGCTTTCTTT,CASSSPGQGTTEAFF
-,TRBJ2-3,TRBV18,-,TGTGCCAGCTCACTTCGGAGTGGCGCGCAGTATTTT,CASSLRSGAQYF
-,TRBJ1-5,TRBV2,TRBD1,TGTGCCAGCAGGGGGACAGGGGGTGGCAATCAGCCCCAGCATTTT,CASRGTGGGNQPQHF
-,TRBJ2-1,TRBV6-5,-,TGTGCCAGCGGTTGGGCAGGGCGTACTAATGAGCAGTTCTTC,CASGWAGRTNEQFF